Included here is one T cell receptor beta chain sequence, with context. Germline V gene data show CDR1 as SGHTA and CDR2 as FQGTGA. CDR3 length: 14 residues. This sample is part of a study of CXCR3-negative and CXCR3-positive naive CD8 T cells. It was by 5' RACE with UMI labels that the TRB cDNA libraries were prepared. After re-calling the 5' RACE reads, TCRdb lists one entry per CDR3 protein, DNA absent. Its clone listing holds approximately 74,000 distinct CDR3 sequences. The specimen was naive CXCR3- CD8+ T cells from blood. Subset meaning: CD45RO-CCR7+CD27+CD95- naive CD8+ T cells lacking CXCR3 (TNR3-). The rearrangement uses TRBV7-3 and TRBJ1-1. The receptor was isolated from a human donor in good health. Some clones in this sample may be carry-over from other donors' samples. Here the CDR3 reads CASSLKGVGTEAFF. Supplemented by reference TRBV7-3 and TRBJ1-1, the full variable domain reads GAGVSQTPSNKVTEKGKYVELRCDPISGHTALYWYRQSLGQGPEFLIYFQGTGAADDSGLPNDRFFAVRPEGSVSTLKIQRTERGDSAVYLCASSLKGVGTEAFFGQGTRLTVV.